Given below is one TCR beta chain in context. As yet, its antigen is unknown. These data originate in a study of CD8 T cells in ankylosing spondylitis. Findings and limits, study-wide: Disease-linked clones reportedly showed significant enrichment in matched ankylosing spondylitis synovial fluid. Within peripheral blood, clones linked to disease were CD8+ and relatively rare. Among TCR beta sequences, a motif of several highly homologous variants appeared characteristic of ankylosing spondylitis blood.

Library preparation for TCR beta used quantitative 5'-RACE with molecular barcodes. One entry per CDR3 protein results from TCRdb running MiXCR on the 5' RACE reads. The sample carries about 480,000 distinct CDR3 sequences, over 15% recorded once. This CDR3 is built from 16 residues. The V gene end was trimmed by 5 bases and the J gene end by 4 bases; junction bases not matched to a gene: 13. The germline CDR1 and CDR2 sequences are KGHSH and LQKENI. The sequence derives from a male donor with ankylosing spondylitis. The chain recombines TRBV18 with TRBJ2-5; 7 nucleotides line up with TRBD1. Sequencing was performed on blood, either unsorted or a sorted T cell fraction (not recorded which). The CDR3 region is CASSWKGGDSGETQYF. In nucleotides, the CDR3 is TGTGCCAGCTCATGGAAAGGGGGCGATTCAGGAGAGACCCAGTACTTC.